This note documents a single T cell receptor beta chain sequence. Its antigen is as yet unknown. Germline loops: CDR1 SEHNR, CDR2 FQNEAQ (reference sequence). The CDR3 runs to 16 residues. Used for each TCR library was about 3,200 ng of total RNA. Using eight separate reactions per sample, the authors generated cDNA. Two nested PCRs, run for around 15 and 9 cycles, were applied to TCRalpha and TCRbeta cDNA. Each CDR3 protein gets one entry in TCRdb, which reprocessed the 5' RACE reads and gives no DNA. This table holds 70,000 to 95,000 distinct CDR3 sequences. The record originates from a study of monozygotic twins with inflammatory bowel disease. General observations from the study: IBD patients shared fewer clonotypes with other individuals than healthy twins, especially patients with disease activity signs.

This clonotype was obtained from a human donor with ulcerative colitis or Crohn's disease, or a healthy co-twin of an affected twin (not recorded which). The chain links TRBV7-9 to TRBJ1-1; the TRBD1 assignment by TCRdb is unverifiable without DNA. The sample was blood. The CDR3 loop reads CASIPFRDRDDTEAFF.